Shown below are 11 T cell receptor beta chains from a single sample sequenced in a study of T-cell memory formation after mild COVID-19. TCRdb recomputed calls from the 5' RACE reads with MiXCR, one row per CDR3 protein. In the table there are some 300,000 distinct CDR3 sequences, 20% to 25% of which are singletons. The material sequenced was PBMCs or a T cell subset sorted from them (not recorded which). These receptors all stem from a man aged 18 to 29 who had mild COVID-19 (a few samples of this study predate the infection). Cell type and time point are not known.

The V call is TRBV6-6, the J call TRBJ2-7; 8 bases are a match to TRBD2. In germline, CDR1 is MNHNY, CDR2 SVGAGI (reference sequence). Losses at the gene ends were 6 bases for V and 4 bases for J; bases not matched to a gene: 11. This CDR3 is 15 amino acids long. The CDR3 DNA reads TGTGCCAGCAGGAGATCCGGGGGGGCTGCGTACGAGCAGTACTTC. It yields the protein CASRRSGGAAYEQYF.

In this sample, this clonotype turned up many times. The genes are TRBV12-3 or TRBV12-4 and TRBJ1-2; D possibly corresponds to TRBD1 (5 bases). The CDR3 contains 13 residues. V lost 3 bases, J lost 1 base, and 6 bases lay in between. CDR3 residues: CASSLDNNYGYTF. The CDR3 region has the DNA TGTGCCAGCAGTTTGGACAATAACTATGGCTACACCTTC.

The chain uses TRBV11-1 and TRBJ2-5, with D possibly being TRBD1 (5 bases). The germline V and J ends were trimmed by 5 bases and 7 bases, with 14 bases remaining between them. The CDR3 length is 13 residues. The germline V gene has CDR1 SGHAT and CDR2 FQDESV (reference sequence). The CDR3 spells CASSLGLRGTQYF. In DNA, the CDR3 is TGTGCCAGCAGCCTGGGGCTCCGAGGGACCCAGTACTTC.

This sequence joins TRBV24-1 and TRBJ2-5; no clear D. This CDR3 region has 14 residues. The germline gives CDR1 KGHDR, CDR2 SFDVKD. Trimming pared 2 bases from V and 2 bases from J, leaving 8 bases between. The CDR3 DNA follows: TGTGCCACCAGTGATTCTGGGGATCAAGAGACCCAGTACTTC. Encoded protein: CATSDSGDQETQYF.

The table lists this clonotype with a few counts. This chain joins TRBV4-2 and TRBJ1-1; TRBD1 is a possible D gene (6 bases). The CDR3 sequence is 15 residues long. Per the germline V gene, CDR1 is LGHNA and CDR2 is YNFKEQ. Trimming cost V 0 bases and J 2 bases, with 10 bases left between them. The CDR3 sequence: CASSQENRVNTEAFF. CDR3 coding DNA: TGTGCCAGCAGCCAAGAGAACAGGGTTAACACTGAAGCTTTCTTT.

V usage is TRBV7-9 and J usage is TRBJ2-3; TRBD2 matches at 7 bases. The CDR3 is 15 residues long. The trim removed 5 bases at V and 2 bases at J, leaving 7 bases unmatched. From germline, CDR1 is SEHNR and CDR2 FQNEAQ (reference sequence). The DNA for the CDR3 is TGTGCCAGCAGCGGGACTATAGCCGCCACAGATACGCAGTATTTT. Translating gives CASSGTIAATDTQYF.

The rearrangement uses TRBV29-1 and TRBJ2-5; tentatively, D is TRBD1 or TRBD2 (5 bases each). V was pared by 8 bases and J by 4 bases, with 14 bases between. The CDR3 spans 12 residues. The germline V gene encodes CDR1 SQVTM and CDR2 ANQGSEA. The CDR3 sequence: CSIYPGTETQYF. In nucleotides, the CDR3 is TGCAGCATTTACCCCGGGACAGAGACCCAGTACTTC.

This clonotype has only a few counts. The rearrangement links TRBV7-8 to TRBJ2-1, with 8 bases that match TRBD2. This CDR3 region has 15 residues. Germline CDR1 and CDR2: SGHVS and FQNEAQ. The J segment lost 3 bases and the V segment lost 1 base, leaving 2 bases of the junction unmatched. As DNA, the CDR3 is TGTGCCAGCAGCTTAGTGAGCGGGGGCTACAATGAGCAGTTCTTC. It specifies CASSLVSGGYNEQFF.

The chain joins TRBV27 to TRBJ1-5, with D perhaps TRBD1 (6 bases). This CDR3 has 14 amino acids. Germline CDR1 MNHEY, CDR2 SMNVEV (reference sequence). The germline V and J ends were trimmed by 3 bases and 4 bases, with 10 bases remaining between them. Here the CDR3 reads CASSFSQGNQPQHF. The DNA of the CDR3 is TGTGCCAGCAGTTTCTCGCAGGGGAATCAGCCCCAGCATTTT.

The chain joins TRBV3-2 to TRBJ1-2; no check of the table's D call, TRBD1, against the DNA was made. TRBV3-2 is an annotated pseudogene. This CDR3 region has 17 residues. The CDR3 is CASSPQEGRDRGYGYTF. The CDR3, as DNA: TGTGCCAGCAGCCCTCAAGAAGGTCGGGACAGAGGCTATGGCTACACCTTC.

The chain combines TRBV4-1 with TRBJ2-1; 11 positions agree with TRBD1. This CDR3 contains 15 residues. CDR1 and CDR2 from the germline V gene are MGHRA and YSYEKL. J gave up 5 bases and V 4 bases, and 4 bases lay outside the gene matches. CDR3 in amino acids: CASSRGQGADNEQFF. CDR3 DNA: TGCGCCAGCAGCCGAGGACAGGGGGCGGACAATGAGCAGTTCTTC.